A single sample gave rise to the 17 T cell receptor beta chains below, sequenced in a study of blood T cell repertoires in COVID-19. TCRdb keeps only in-frame clones here, not all; method: immunoSEQ multiplex PCR. The sample records tens of thousands of clones, approximately 82% being singletons. Sample: peripheral blood. These receptor sequences come from a human donor in a cohort sampled during active COVID-19.

This clone has a single count. This rearrangement joins TRBV12-3 or TRBV12-4 to TRBJ2-3; D might be TRBD1 (6 bases). V was cut by 6 bases and J by 4 bases, with 11 bases left in between. This CDR3 spans 13 amino acids. This CDR3 reads CASRTGIADTQYF. The CDR3 coding sequence is TGTGCCAGCAGAACAGGGATAGCAGATACGCAGTATTTT.

This clone was observed a handful of times. The chain employs TRBV7-9 and TRBJ1-1; maybe TRBD1 (6 bases). V lost 5 bases, J lost 8 bases, and 18 bases lay in between. Germline V gene data show CDR1 as SEHNR and CDR2 as FQNEAQ (reference sequence). This CDR3 contains 14 residues. The CDR3 loop is CASSQGFQGMEAFF. For the CDR3, the DNA is TGTGCCAGCAGCCAGGGGTTTCAGGGGATGGAAGCTTTCTTT.

V gene TRBV7-6 combines with J gene TRBJ2-7; D may be TRBD1 (5 bases). The CDR3 is 16 amino acids. V was pared by 1 base and J by 6 bases, with 19 bases between. The germline gives CDR1 SGHVS, CDR2 FNYEAQ. Written as DNA, the CDR3 is TGTGCCAGCAGCTTAGGTTCAGGGCCCTTATCGTCCGAGCAGTACTTC. The encoded protein is CASSLGSGPLSSEQYF.

This clone is labeled medium-sized (0.01 to 0.1%). The same CDR3 can be traced to other DNA sequences in this sample. This chain uses TRBV19 with TRBJ1-5, with D uncertain. Trimming pared 6 bases from V and 1 base from J, leaving 4 bases between. Looked up from germline, CDR1 is LNHDA and CDR2 is SQIVND (reference sequence). The CDR3 spans 12 residues. This chain's CDR3 is CASRQSNQPQHF. For the CDR3, the DNA is TGTGCCAGTAGACAAAGCAATCAGCCCCAGCATTTT.

The chain links TRBV9 to TRBJ2-1; D may be TRBD2 (7 bases). The V and J ends lost 3 bases and 14 bases respectively, with 24 bases between them. The CDR3 spans 15 residues. Per germline, CDR1 SGDLS and CDR2 YYNGEE. CDR3 residues: CASSAVMGGSGGKFF. The CDR3 DNA reads as TGTGCCAGCAGCGCCGTAATGGGTGGCTCGGGGGGCAAGTTCTTC.

The rearrangement uses TRBV2 and TRBJ2-3, with 9 bases identical to TRBD2. Unmatched junction bases numbered 6, after V lost 6 bases and J lost 2 bases. The CDR3 is 15 residues long. Germline-derived CDR1 and CDR2 are SNHLY and FYNNEI. CDR3 in amino acids: CASSLTSGFTDTQYF. As DNA, the CDR3 is TGTGCCAGCAGCCTGACTAGCGGCTTCACAGATACGCAGTATTTT. The variable domain in full, completed from reference TRBV2 and TRBJ2-3, reads EPEVTQTPSHQVTQMGQEVILRCVPISNHLYFYWYRQILGQKVEFLVSFYNNEISEKSEIFDDQFSVERPDGSNFTLKIRSTKLEDSAMYFCASSLTSGFTDTQYFGPGTRLTVL.

This clone appeared a single time. The J gene is TRBJ1-4, the V gene TRBV2; D is perhaps TRBD1 (6 bases). Germline V gene lookup returns CDR1 SNHLY and CDR2 FYNNEI. V gave up 5 bases and J gave up 3 bases, with 10 bases separating them. The CDR3 has 14 residues. CDR3: CASSLQGSNEKLFF. CDR3 nucleotides: TGTGCCAGCAGTCTACAGGGCTCTAATGAAAAACTGTTTTTT.

The V gene is TRBV19, the J gene TRBJ2-7, with TRBD1 matching 7 bases. V dropped 3 bases and J dropped 5; count of bases not matched to a gene: 13. Germline V lookup: CDR1 LNHDA, CDR2 SQIVND (reference sequence). The CDR3 contains 16 residues. The CDR3 spells CASSIISADRPNEQYF. The DNA for the CDR3 is TGTGCCAGTAGTATCATCAGCGCGGACAGGCCAAACGAGCAGTACTTC.

The chain combines TRBV27 with TRBJ2-2; possible D gene TRBD2, 6 bases. The germline gives CDR1 MNHEY, CDR2 SMNVEV (reference sequence). The CDR3 spans 15 residues. The V end lost 5 bases, the J end lost 5 bases, and 15 bases lay between the germline ends. CDR3 amino acids: CASSLGGSPTGELFF. The DNA of the CDR3 is TGTGCCAGCAGTCTCGGGGGTAGTCCAACCGGGGAGCTGTTTTTT.

The chain has TRBV5-1 and TRBJ2-5; TRBD1 agrees at 9 bases. V lost 0 bases to trimming and J lost 5 bases; unmatched junction nucleotides: 2. In germline, CDR1 is SGHRS, CDR2 YFSETQ. The CDR3 covers 14 residues. Here the CDR3 reads CASSLVDRGETQYF. DNA for the CDR3: TGCGCCAGCAGCTTGGTCGACAGGGGGGAGACCCAGTACTTC.

This clone was recorded a few times. This chain connects TRBV12-3 or TRBV12-4 to TRBJ1-6; D is unresolved. The CDR3 runs 12 residues. The V and J ends lost 3 bases and 12 bases respectively, with 9 bases between them. The chain's CDR3 is CASSFIGEPLHF. The CDR3, as DNA: TGTGCCAGCAGTTTTATCGGGGAACCCCTCCACTTT.

The genes are TRBV4-1 and TRBJ1-1; 11 bases match TRBD1. Trimming at V came to 4 bases and at J to 1 base, leaving 11 bases not matched to a gene. This CDR3 is built from 18 residues. Looked up from germline, CDR1 is MGHRA and CDR2 is YSYEKL. DNA for the CDR3: TGCGCCAGCAGCCGAAGGGGACAGGGGGAAGCTTCGAACACTGAAGCTTTCTTT. It specifies CASSRRGQGEASNTEAFF.

The rearrangement joins TRBV28 to TRBJ2-1; 8 nucleotides agree with TRBD2. The trim removed 5 bases at V and 2 bases at J, leaving 8 bases unmatched. CDR1 is MDHEN and CDR2 is SYDVKM in the germline V gene. The CDR3 is 16 residues long. The CDR3 sequence: CASSPSRGGTYNEQFF. The CDR3 DNA reads as TGTGCCAGCAGTCCCAGCCGGGGGGGCACCTACAATGAGCAGTTCTTC. Full variable domain (missing parts from reference TRBV28 and TRBJ2-1): DVKVTQSSRYLVKRTGEKVFLECVQDMDHENMFWYRQDPGLGLRLIYFSYDVKMKEKGDIPEGYSVSREKKERFSLILESASTNQTSMYLCASSPSRGGTYNEQFFGPGTRLTVL.

The chain recombines TRBV6-2 or TRBV6-3 with TRBJ2-5; the match to TRBD2 covers 13 bases. The junction had 2 bases not matched to a gene; V was cut back by 2 bases and J by 2 bases. CDR1 and CDR2 (germline): MNHEY, SVGEGT. This CDR3 region has 16 residues. CDR3 DNA: TGTGCCAGCAGTTACGGGACTAGCGGGATACAAGAGACCCAGTACTTC. It yields the protein CASSYGTSGIQETQYF.

The gene calls are TRBV7-8 and TRBJ2-2, with TRBD1 identical over 8 bases. Germline V gives CDR1 SGHVS, CDR2 FQNEAQ. Trimming at V came to 3 bases and at J to 7 bases, leaving 7 bases not matched to a gene. The CDR3 spans 15 residues. The CDR3 spells CASSFGRGPGGELFF. In nucleotides, the CDR3 is TGTGCCAGCAGCTTTGGCAGGGGGCCCGGCGGGGAGCTGTTTTTT.

The V call is TRBV6-5, the J call TRBJ2-7, with TRBD1 matching over 7 bases. Germline V gene data show CDR1 as MNHEY and CDR2 as SVGAGI. This CDR3 is built from 13 residues. The V and J ends lost 7 bases and 3 bases, in that order; junction bases with no gene match: 6. CDR3 DNA sequence: TGTGCCAGCAAGACCGGACAGGACTACGAGCAGTACTTC. As protein: CASKTGQDYEQYF.

This clone occurred a few times. The chain recombines TRBV7-9 with TRBJ1-1; 10 bases fit TRBD1. Germline trimming cut 5 bases from V and 1 base from J; bases unmatched to any gene: 4. From germline, CDR1 is SEHNR and CDR2 FQNEAQ (reference sequence). The CDR3 covers 15 residues. In nucleotides, the CDR3 is TGTGCCAGCAGCCCAGGACAGGGGGGGAACACTGAAGCTTTCTTT. Translation: CASSPGQGGNTEAFF.